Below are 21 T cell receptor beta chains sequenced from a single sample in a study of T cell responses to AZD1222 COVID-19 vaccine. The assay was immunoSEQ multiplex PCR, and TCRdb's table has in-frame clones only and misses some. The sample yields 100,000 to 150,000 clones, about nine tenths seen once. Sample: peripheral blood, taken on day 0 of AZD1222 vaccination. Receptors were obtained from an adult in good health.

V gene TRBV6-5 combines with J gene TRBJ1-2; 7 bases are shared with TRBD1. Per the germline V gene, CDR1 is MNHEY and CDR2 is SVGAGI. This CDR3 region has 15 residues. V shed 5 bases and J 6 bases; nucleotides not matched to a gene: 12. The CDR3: CASSPPGQRYHGYTF. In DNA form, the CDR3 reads TGTGCCAGCAGTCCTCCGGGACAGCGCTACCATGGCTACACCTTC.

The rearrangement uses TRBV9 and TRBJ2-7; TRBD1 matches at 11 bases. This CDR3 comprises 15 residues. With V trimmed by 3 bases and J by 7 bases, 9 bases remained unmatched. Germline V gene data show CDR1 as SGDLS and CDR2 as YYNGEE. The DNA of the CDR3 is TGTGCCAGCAGCGCCGGGACAGGGGGAGTTAGGGAGCAGTACTTC. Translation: CASSAGTGGVREQYF.

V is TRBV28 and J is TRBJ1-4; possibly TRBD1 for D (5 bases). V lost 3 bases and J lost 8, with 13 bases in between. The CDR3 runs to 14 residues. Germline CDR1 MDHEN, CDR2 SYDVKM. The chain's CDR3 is CASSFPGGGEKLFF. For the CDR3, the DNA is TGTGCCAGCAGTTTCCCCGGGGGTGGAGAAAAACTGTTTTTT.

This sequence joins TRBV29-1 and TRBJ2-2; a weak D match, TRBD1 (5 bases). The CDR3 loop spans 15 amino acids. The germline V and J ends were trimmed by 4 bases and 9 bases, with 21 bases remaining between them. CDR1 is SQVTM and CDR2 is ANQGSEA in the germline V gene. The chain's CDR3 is CSVVEWQGEGRELFF. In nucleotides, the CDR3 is TGCAGCGTTGTCGAATGGCAGGGTGAAGGGAGGGAGCTGTTTTTT.

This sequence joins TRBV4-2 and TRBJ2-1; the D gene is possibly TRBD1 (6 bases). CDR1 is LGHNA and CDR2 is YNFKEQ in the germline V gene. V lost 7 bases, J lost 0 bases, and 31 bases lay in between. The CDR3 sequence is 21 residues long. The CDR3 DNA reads TGTGCCAGCACCCCCCAGAACCGCGCCCAGAGGACAGCGAGCTCCTACAATGAGCAGTTCTTC. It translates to CASTPQNRAQRTASSYNEQFF.

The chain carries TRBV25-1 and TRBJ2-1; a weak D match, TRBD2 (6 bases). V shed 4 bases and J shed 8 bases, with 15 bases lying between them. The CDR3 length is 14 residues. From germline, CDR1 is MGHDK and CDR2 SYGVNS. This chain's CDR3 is CASSGNGGLDEQFF. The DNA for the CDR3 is TGTGCCAGCAGTGGAAACGGGGGTCTCGATGAGCAGTTCTTC.

The CDR3 region is CASSIRGAGADTQYF. For the CDR3, the DNA is TGTGCCAGTAGTATCAGGGGGGCAGGCGCAGATACGCAGTATTTT. The rearrangement links TRBV19 to TRBJ2-3; a possible D gene is TRBD1 (7 bases). Germline CDR1 reads LNHDA; CDR2 reads SQIVND (reference sequence). The germline V and J ends were trimmed by 3 bases and 4 bases, with 14 bases remaining between them. The CDR3 spans 15 residues.

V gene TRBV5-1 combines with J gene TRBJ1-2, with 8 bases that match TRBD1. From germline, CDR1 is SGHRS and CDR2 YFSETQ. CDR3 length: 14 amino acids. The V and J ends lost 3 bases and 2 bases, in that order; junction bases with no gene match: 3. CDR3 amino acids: CASSWDRTNYGYTF. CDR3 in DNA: TGCGCCAGCAGCTGGGACAGGACCAACTATGGCTACACCTTC.

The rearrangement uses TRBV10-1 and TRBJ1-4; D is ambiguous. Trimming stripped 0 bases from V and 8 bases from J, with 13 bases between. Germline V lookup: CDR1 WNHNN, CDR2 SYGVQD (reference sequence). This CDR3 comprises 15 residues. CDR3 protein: CASSESPEHCEKLFF. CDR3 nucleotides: TGCGCCAGCAGTGAGTCGCCAGAGCACTGCGAAAAACTGTTTTTT.

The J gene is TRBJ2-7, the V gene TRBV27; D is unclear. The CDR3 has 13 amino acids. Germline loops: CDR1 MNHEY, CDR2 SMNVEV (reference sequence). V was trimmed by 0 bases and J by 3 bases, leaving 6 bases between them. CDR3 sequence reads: CASSLSANYEQYF. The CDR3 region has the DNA TGTGCCAGCAGTTTATCAGCCAACTACGAGCAGTACTTC.

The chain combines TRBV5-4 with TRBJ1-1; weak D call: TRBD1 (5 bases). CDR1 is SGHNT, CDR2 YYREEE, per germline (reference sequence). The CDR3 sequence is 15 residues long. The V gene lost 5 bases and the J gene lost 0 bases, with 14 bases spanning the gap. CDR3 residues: CASRQGGTVNTEAFF. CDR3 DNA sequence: TGTGCCAGCAGGCAGGGCGGGACGGTGAACACTGAAGCTTTCTTT. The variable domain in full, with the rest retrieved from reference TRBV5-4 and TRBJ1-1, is ETGVTQSPTHLIKTRGQQVTLRCSSQSGHNTVSWYQQALGQGPQFIFQYYREEENGRGNFPPRFSGLQFPNYSSELNVNALELDDSALYLCASRQGGTVNTEAFFGQGTRLTVV.

As DNA, the CDR3 is TGTGCCTGGAGTGTCAGCAATCAGCCCCAGCATTTT. It encodes CAWSVSNQPQHF. The chain is built from TRBV30 and TRBJ1-5; D uncertain. V lost 0 bases to trimming and J lost 1 base, with 1 base between them. This CDR3 contains 12 residues. Germline loops: CDR1 GTSNPN, CDR2 SVGIG (reference sequence).

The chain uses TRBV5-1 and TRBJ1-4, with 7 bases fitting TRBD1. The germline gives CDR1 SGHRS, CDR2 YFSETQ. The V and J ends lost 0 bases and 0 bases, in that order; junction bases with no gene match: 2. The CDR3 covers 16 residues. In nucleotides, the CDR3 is TGCGCCAGCAGCTTGGGACAGGGTCCAACTAATGAAAAACTGTTTTTT. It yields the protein CASSLGQGPTNEKLFF.

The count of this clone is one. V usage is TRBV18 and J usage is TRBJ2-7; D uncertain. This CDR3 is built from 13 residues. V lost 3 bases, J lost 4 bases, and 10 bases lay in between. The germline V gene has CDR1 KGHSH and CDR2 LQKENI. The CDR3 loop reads CASSPSIIYEQYF. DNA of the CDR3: TGTGCCAGCTCACCGTCTATTATTTACGAGCAGTACTTC.

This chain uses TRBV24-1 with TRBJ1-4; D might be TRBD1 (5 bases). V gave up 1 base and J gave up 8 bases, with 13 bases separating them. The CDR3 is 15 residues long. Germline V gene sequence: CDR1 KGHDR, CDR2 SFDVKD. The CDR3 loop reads CATSDFLGGMEKLFF. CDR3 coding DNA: TGTGCCACCAGTGATTTCCTCGGGGGGATGGAAAAACTGTTTTTT.

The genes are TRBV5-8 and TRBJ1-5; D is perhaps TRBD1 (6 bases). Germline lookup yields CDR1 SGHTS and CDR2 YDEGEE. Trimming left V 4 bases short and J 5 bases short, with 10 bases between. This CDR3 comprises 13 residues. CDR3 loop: CASSPDSYQPQHF. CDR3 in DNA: TGTGCCAGCAGCCCGGACAGTTATCAGCCCCAGCATTTT.

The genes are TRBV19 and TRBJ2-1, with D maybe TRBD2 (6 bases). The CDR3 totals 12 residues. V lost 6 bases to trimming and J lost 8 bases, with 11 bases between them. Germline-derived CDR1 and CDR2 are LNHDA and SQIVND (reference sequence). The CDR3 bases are TGTGCCAGTAGGGAGGGTACGTATGAGCAGTTCTTC. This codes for CASREGTYEQFF.

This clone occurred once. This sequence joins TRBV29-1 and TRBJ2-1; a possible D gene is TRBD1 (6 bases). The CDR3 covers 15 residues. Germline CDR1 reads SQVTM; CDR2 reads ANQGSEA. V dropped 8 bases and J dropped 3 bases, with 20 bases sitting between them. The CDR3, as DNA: TGCAGCTCCCGAGTGACAGGCTTAAACTACAATGAGCAGTTCTTC. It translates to CSSRVTGLNYNEQFF.

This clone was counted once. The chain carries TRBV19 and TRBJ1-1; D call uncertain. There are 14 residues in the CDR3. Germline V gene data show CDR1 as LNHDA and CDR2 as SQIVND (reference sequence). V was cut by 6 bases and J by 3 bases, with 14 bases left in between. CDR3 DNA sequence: TGTGCCAGTAGGGTTGGGGAGTGGGACACTGAAGCTTTCTTT. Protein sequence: CASRVGEWDTEAFF.

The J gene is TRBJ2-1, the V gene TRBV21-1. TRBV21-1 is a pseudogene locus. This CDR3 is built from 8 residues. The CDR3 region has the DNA TGTGCCAGCAGCACCCTGGTCTTC. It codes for CASSTLVF.

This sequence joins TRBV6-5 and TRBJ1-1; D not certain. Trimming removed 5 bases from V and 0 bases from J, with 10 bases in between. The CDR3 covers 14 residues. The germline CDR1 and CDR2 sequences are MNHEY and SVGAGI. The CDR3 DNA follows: TGTGCCAGCAGTCGAGGCGTCATGAACACTGAAGCTTTCTTT. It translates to CASSRGVMNTEAFF.